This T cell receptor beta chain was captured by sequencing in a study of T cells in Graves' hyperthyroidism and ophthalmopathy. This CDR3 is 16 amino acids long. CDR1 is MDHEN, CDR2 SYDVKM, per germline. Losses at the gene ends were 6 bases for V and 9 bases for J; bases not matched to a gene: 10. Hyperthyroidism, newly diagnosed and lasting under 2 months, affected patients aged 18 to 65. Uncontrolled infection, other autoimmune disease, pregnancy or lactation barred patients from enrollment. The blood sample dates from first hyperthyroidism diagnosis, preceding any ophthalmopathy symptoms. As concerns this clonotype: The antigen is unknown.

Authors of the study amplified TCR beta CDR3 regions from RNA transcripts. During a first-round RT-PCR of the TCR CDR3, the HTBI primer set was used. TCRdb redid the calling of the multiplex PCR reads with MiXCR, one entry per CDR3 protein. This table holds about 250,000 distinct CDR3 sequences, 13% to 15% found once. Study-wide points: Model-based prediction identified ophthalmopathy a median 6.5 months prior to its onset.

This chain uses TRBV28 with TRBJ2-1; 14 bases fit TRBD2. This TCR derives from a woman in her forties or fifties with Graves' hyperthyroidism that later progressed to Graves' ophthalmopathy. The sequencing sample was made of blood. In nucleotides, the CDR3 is TGTGCCAGCAGCGACCGGACTAGCGGGAGGAATCTTGAGCAGTTCTTC. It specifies CASSDRTSGRNLEQFF. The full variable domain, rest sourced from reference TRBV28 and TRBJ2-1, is DVKVTQSSRYLVKRTGEKVFLECVQDMDHENMFWYRQDPGLGLRLIYFSYDVKMKEKGDIPEGYSVSREKKERFSLILESASTNQTSMYLCASSDRTSGRNLEQFFGPGTRLTVL.